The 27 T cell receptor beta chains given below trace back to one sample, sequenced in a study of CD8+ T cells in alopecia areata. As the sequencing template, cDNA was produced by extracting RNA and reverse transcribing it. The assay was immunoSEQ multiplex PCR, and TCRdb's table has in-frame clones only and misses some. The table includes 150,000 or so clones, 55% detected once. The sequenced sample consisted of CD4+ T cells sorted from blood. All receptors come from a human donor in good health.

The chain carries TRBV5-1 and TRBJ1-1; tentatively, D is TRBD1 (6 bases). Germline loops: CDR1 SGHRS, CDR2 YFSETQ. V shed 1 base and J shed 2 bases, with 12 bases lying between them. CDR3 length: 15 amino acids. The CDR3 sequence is CASSLTGSGNTEAFF. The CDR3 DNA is TGCGCCAGCAGCTTGACAGGGAGCGGAAACACTGAAGCTTTCTTT.

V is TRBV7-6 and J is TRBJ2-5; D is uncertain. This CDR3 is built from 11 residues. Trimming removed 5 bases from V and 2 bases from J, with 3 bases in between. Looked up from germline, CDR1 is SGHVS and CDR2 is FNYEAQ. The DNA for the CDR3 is TGTGCCAGCAGCGTTCAAGAGACCCAGTACTTC. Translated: CASSVQETQYF.

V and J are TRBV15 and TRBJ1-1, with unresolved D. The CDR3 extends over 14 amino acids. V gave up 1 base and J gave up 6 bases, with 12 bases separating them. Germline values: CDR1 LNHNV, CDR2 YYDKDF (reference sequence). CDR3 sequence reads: CATSRAGPGPEAFF. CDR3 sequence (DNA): TGTGCCACCAGCAGAGCGGGCCCGGGCCCTGAAGCTTTCTTT.

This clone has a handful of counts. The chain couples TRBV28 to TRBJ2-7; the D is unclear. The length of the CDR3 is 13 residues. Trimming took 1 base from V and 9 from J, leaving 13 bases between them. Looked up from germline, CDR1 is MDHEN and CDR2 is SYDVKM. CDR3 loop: CASSLSGRRRQYF. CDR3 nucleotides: TGTGCCAGCAGTTTATCGGGCCGAAGGAGGCAGTACTTC.

CDR3 bases: TGCAGCGTTGGTCAGGGGACGGCTTTCTTT. It is translated as CSVGQGTAFF. The chain employs TRBV29-1 and TRBJ1-1; D might be TRBD1 (6 bases). This CDR3 is 10 amino acids long. CDR1 is SQVTM and CDR2 is ANQGSEA in the germline V gene. V gave up 4 bases and J gave up 11 bases, with 11 bases separating them. Together with reference TRBV29-1 and TRBJ1-1, the CDR3 gives the full variable domain: SAVISQKPSRDICQRGTSLTIQCQVDSQVTMMFWYRQQPGQSLTLIATANQGSEATYESGFVIDKFPISRPNLTFSTLTVSNMSPEDSSIYLCSVGQGTAFFGQGTRLTVV.

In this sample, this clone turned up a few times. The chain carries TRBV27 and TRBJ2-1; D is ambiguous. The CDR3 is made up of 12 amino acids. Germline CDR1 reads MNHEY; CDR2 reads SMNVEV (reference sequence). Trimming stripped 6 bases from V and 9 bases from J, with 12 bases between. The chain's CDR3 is CASSPTGGEQFF. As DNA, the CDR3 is TGTGCCAGCAGCCCAACCGGCGGTGAGCAGTTCTTC.

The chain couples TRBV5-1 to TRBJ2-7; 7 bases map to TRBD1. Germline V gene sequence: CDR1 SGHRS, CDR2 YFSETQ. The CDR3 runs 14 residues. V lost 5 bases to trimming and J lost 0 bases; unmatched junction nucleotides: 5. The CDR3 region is CASRRDSPSYEQYF. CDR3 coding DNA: TGCGCCAGCAGAAGGGACAGCCCCTCCTACGAGCAGTACTTC.

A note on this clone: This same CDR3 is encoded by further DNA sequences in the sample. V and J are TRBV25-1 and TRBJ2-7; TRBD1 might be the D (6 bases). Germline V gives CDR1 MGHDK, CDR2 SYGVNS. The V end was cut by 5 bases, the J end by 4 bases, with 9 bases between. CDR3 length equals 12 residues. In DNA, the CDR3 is TGTGCCAGCAGTCCCCAGGGGTACGAGCAGTACTTC. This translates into CASSPQGYEQYF.

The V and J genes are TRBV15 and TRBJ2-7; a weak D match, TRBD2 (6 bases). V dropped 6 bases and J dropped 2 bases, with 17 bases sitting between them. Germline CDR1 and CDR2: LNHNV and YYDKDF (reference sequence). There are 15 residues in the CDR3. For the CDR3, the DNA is TGTGCCACCAGGAACGAAGGCGGGATAACCTACGAGCAGTACTTC. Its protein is CATRNEGGITYEQYF.

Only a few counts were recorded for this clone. In nucleotides, the CDR3 is TGTGCCAGCAGCGAGGGCTCAGTGCAGTACTTC. This translates into CASSEGSVQYF. The rearrangement joins TRBV7-2 to TRBJ2-7, with a possible D match to TRBD2 (5 bases). CDR3 length equals 11 residues. In germline, CDR1 is SGHTA, CDR2 FQGNSA. With 5 bases removed from V and 9 bases from J, the gap between germline ends came to 11 bases. Full variable domain (missing parts from reference TRBV7-2 and TRBJ2-7): GAGVSQSPSNKVTEKGKDVELRCDPISGHTALYWYRQSLGQGLEFLIYFQGNSAPDKSGLPSDRFSAERTGGSVSTLTIQRTQQEDSAVYLCASSEGSVQYFGPGTRLTVT.

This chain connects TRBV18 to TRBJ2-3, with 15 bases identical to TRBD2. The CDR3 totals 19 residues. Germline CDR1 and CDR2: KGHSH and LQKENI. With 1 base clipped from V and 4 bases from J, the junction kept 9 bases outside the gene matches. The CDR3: CASSPLPGLAGGLSDTQYF. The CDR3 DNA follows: TGTGCCAGCTCACCACTGCCGGGACTAGCGGGAGGCCTCTCAGATACGCAGTATTTT.

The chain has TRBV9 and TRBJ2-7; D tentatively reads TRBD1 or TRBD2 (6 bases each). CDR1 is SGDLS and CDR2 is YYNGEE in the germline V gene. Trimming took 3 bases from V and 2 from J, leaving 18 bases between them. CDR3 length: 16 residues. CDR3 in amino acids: CASSGQDGTGAYEQYF. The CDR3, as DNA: TGTGCCAGCAGCGGACAGGATGGAACGGGAGCCTACGAGCAGTACTTC.

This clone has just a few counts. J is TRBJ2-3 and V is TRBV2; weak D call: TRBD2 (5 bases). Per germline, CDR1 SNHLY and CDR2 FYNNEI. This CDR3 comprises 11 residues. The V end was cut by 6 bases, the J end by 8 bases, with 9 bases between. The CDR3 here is CASREGVTQYF. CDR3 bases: TGTGCCAGCAGAGAGGGTGTTACGCAGTATTTT.

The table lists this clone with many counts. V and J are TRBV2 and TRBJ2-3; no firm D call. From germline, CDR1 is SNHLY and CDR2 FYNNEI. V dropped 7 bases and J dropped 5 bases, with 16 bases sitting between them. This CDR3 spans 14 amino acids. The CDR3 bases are TGTGCCAGCAATGCGGACGGATCGGGAGATACGCAGTATTTT. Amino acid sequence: CASNADGSGDTQYF.

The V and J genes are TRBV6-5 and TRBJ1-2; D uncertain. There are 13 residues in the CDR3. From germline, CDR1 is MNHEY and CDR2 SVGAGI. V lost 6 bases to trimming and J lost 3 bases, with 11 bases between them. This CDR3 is CASSSREYYGYTF. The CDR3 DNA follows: TGTGCCAGCAGCAGCCGGGAGTACTATGGCTACACCTTC.

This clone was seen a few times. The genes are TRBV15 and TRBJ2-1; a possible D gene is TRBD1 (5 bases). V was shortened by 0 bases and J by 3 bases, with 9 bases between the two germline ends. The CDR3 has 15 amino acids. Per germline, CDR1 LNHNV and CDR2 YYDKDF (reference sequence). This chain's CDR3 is CATSRDGRDYNEQFF. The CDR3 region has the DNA TGTGCCACCAGCAGAGATGGCAGGGACTACAATGAGCAGTTCTTC.

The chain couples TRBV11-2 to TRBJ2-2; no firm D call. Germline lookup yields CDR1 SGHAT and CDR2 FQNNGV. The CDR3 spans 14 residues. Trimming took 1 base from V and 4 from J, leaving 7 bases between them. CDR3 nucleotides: TGTGCCAGCAGCTTAGGTCTTGCCACCGGGGAGCTGTTTTTT. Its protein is CASSLGLATGELFF.

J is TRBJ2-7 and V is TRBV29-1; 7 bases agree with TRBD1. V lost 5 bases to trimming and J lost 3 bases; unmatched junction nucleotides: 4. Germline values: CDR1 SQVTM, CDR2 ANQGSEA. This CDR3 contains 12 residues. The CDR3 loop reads CSVIQGIYEQYF. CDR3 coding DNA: TGCAGCGTTATACAGGGGATCTACGAGCAGTACTTC.

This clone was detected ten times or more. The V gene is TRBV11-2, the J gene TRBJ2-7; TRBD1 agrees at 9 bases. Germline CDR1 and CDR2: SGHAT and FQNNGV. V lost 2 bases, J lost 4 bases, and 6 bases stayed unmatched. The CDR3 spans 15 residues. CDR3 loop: CASSLTEDRGYEQYF. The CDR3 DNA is TGTGCCAGCAGCTTAACGGAGGACAGGGGTTACGAGCAGTACTTC.

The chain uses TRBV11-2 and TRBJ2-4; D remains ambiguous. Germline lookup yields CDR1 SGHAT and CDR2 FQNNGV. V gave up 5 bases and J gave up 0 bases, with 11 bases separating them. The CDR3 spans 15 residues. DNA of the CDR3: TGTGCCAGCAGCGCGGAACCTCTAGCCAAAAACATTCAGTACTTC. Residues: CASSAEPLAKNIQYF. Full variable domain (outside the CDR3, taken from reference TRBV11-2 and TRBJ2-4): EAGVAQSPRYKIIEKRQSVAFWCNPISGHATLYWYQQILGQGPKLLIQFQNNGVVDDSQLPKDRFSAERLKGVDSTLKIQPAKLEDSAVYLCASSAEPLAKNIQYFGAGTRLSVL.

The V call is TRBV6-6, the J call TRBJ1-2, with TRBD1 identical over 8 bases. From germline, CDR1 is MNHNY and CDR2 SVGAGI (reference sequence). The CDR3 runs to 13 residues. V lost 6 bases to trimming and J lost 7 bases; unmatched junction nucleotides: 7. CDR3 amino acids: CASSPTGDRGYTF. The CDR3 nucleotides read TGTGCCAGCAGCCCGACAGGGGACCGTGGCTACACCTTC.

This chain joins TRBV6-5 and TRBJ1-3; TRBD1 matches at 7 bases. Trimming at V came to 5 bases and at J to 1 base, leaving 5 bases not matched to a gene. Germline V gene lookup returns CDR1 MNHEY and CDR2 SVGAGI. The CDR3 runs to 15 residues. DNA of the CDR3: TGTGCCAGCAGTCGACAGGGATTATCTGGAAACACCATATATTTT. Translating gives CASSRQGLSGNTIYF.

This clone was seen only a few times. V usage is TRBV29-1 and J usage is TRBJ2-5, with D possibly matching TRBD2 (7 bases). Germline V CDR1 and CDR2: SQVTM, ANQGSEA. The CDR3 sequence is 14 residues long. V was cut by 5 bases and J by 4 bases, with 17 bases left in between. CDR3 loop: CSVRGLAVGETQYF. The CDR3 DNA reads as TGCAGCGTTCGGGGGCTAGCGGTAGGAGAGACCCAGTACTTC. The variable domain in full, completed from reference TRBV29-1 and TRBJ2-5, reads SAVISQKPSRDICQRGTSLTIQCQVDSQVTMMFWYRQQPGQSLTLIATANQGSEATYESGFVIDKFPISRPNLTFSTLTVSNMSPEDSSIYLCSVRGLAVGETQYFGPGTRLLVL.

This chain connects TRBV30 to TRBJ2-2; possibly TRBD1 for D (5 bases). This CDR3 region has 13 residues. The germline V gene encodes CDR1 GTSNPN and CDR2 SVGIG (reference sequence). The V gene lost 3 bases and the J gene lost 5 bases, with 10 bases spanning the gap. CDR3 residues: CAWRGQSTGELFF. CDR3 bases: TGTGCCTGGAGGGGGCAAAGTACCGGGGAGCTGTTTTTT.

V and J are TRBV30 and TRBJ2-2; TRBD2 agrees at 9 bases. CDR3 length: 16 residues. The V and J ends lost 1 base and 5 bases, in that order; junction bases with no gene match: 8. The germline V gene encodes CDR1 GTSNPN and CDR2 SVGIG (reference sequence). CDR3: CAWSGLAGTGTGELFF. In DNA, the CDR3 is TGTGCCTGGAGTGGGCTAGCGGGAACGGGGACCGGGGAGCTGTTTTTT.

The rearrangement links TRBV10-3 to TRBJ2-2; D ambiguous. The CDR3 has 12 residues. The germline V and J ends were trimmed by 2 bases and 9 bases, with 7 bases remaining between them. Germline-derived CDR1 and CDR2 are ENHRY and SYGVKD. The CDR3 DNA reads TGTGCCATCAGTGAGGGGTGGAGGGAGCTGTTTTTT. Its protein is CAISEGWRELFF.

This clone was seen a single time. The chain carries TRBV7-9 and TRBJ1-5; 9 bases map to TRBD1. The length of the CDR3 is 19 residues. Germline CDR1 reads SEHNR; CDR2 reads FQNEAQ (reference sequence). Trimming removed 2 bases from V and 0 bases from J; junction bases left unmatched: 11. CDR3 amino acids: CASSLSTGGGPYSNQPQHF. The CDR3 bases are TGTGCCAGCAGCTTATCGACAGGGGGTGGCCCCTATAGCAATCAGCCCCAGCATTTT.